The source of this T cell receptor (beta chain) is a study of Ad26.COV2.S vaccination and SARS-CoV-2 variants. This clone was recorded only once. Generated by immunoSEQ multiplex PCR, the TCRdb table keeps only in-frame clones and is missing some. The sample carries about 280,000 clones, around 87% recorded once. As to treatment: roughly 20 received Ad26.COV2.S at low or high dose, single or two shots; roughly five received placebo; per-sample allocation not given. Day 63 following the first vaccine or placebo injection was when the samples were taken. An 18-55-year-old adult in Boston served as donor. CDR3 length: 16 amino acids. The V and J ends lost 0 bases and 7 bases respectively, with 16 bases between them. Germline V lookup: CDR1 SGHRS, CDR2 YFSETQ.

V usage is TRBV5-1 and J usage is TRBJ2-2, with a weak D call TRBD2 (6 bases). This clonotype was sampled from a person between 18 and 60 years old who received the Ad26.COV2.S COVID-19 vaccine or a placebo. The sequenced sample was peripheral blood, obtained in a trial of Ad26.COV2.S vaccine versus placebo. The CDR3 region has the DNA TGCGCCAGCAGCTTGGAAGGCCGGCCCGGGAGCGGGGAGCTGTTTTTT. Amino acid sequence: CASSLEGRPGSGELFF.